The 10 T cell receptor beta chains below come from one sample, sequenced in a study of blood T cell repertoires in COVID-19. Produced via immunoSEQ multiplex PCR; TCRdb's table is partial and in-frame only. The sample carries about 310,000 clones, around 87% recorded once. Source material: peripheral blood. These receptors came from a man in his fifties with active or convalescent COVID-19.

The chain uses TRBV7-2 and TRBJ1-3; tentative D call: TRBD1 (6 bases). V was clipped by 2 bases and J by 0 bases, with 17 bases between them. The CDR3 length is 18 residues. Germline CDR1 SGHTA, CDR2 FQGNSA. The chain's CDR3 is CASSLNPPGAGSGNTIYF. DNA of the CDR3: TGTGCCAGCAGCTTAAACCCCCCAGGGGCAGGCTCTGGAAACACCATATATTTT.

This rearrangement joins TRBV29-1 to TRBJ1-1, with D hard to call. This CDR3 spans 11 amino acids. Per germline, CDR1 SQVTM and CDR2 ANQGSEA. V was clipped by 5 bases and J by 1 base, with 5 bases between them. CDR3 sequence reads: CSVRGNTEAFF. CDR3 nucleotides: TGCAGCGTTCGGGGGAACACTGAAGCTTTCTTT.

This rearrangement joins TRBV4-1 to TRBJ1-4; D gene ambiguous. Trimming removed 1 base from V and 1 base from J, with 7 bases in between. From germline, CDR1 is MGHRA and CDR2 YSYEKL. This CDR3 is 15 amino acids long. The CDR3 here is CASSQVLLTNEKLFF. The CDR3 DNA sequence: TGCGCCAGCAGCCAAGTACTTTTAACTAATGAAAAACTGTTTTTT.

The chain uses TRBV9 and TRBJ2-7, with D perhaps TRBD2 (7 bases). The CDR3 spans 16 residues. The V and J ends lost 0 bases and 1 base respectively, with 14 bases between them. Germline lookup yields CDR1 SGDLS and CDR2 YYNGEE. This chain's CDR3 is CASSVAGGRGSYEQYF. CDR3 bases: TGTGCCAGCAGCGTAGCCGGGGGGCGGGGTTCCTACGAGCAGTACTTC.

The chain joins TRBV5-1 to TRBJ2-3, with TRBD2 matching over 11 bases. Germline V CDR1 and CDR2: SGHRS, YFSETQ. This CDR3 is 15 amino acids long. The junction had 2 bases not matched to a gene; V was cut back by 0 bases and J by 5 bases. The CDR3 is CASSLASGGLDTQYF. CDR3 bases: TGCGCCAGCAGCTTGGCTAGCGGGGGGCTAGATACGCAGTATTTT.

The rearrangement links TRBV5-1 to TRBJ2-3, with 7 bases matching TRBD2. V was clipped by 4 bases and J by 2 bases; unmatched bases: 7. CDR1 SGHRS and CDR2 YFSETQ come from the germline V gene. The CDR3 consists of 15 residues. The CDR3 is CASSRRDYDTDTQYF. For the CDR3, the DNA is TGCGCCAGCAGCCGCCGGGACTATGACACAGATACGCAGTATTTT.

The CDR3 DNA sequence: TGTGCCAGTAGTACACAGTCCTACAATGAGCAGTTCTTC. It codes for CASSTQSYNEQFF. The chain couples TRBV19 to TRBJ2-1; D gene unclear. The germline V gene encodes CDR1 LNHDA and CDR2 SQIVND (reference sequence). The CDR3 is 13 amino acids. Trimming stripped 4 bases from V and 1 base from J, with 5 bases between.

The chain links TRBV6-2 or TRBV6-3 to TRBJ2-7; 7 bases map to TRBD2. J was trimmed by 5 bases and V by 6 bases; bases with no gene match: 13. The CDR3 spans 15 residues. The germline gives CDR1 MNHEY, CDR2 SVGEGT. In nucleotides, the CDR3 is TGTGCCAGCAGCCAACATCAGGGAAGCGGGGACGAGCAGTACTTC. It specifies CASSQHQGSGDEQYF.

Only one count was recorded for this clone. The CDR3, as DNA: TGCGCCAGCAGCATTAGGACAGGGGGAGGTCACGAGCAGTACTTC. Translation: CASSIRTGGGHEQYF. The J gene is TRBJ2-7, the V gene TRBV5-1; 10 positions match TRBD1. The CDR3 has 15 amino acids. Per germline, CDR1 SGHRS and CDR2 YFSETQ. V was pared by 4 bases and J by 5 bases, with 9 bases of the junction left unmatched.

The chain couples TRBV7-6 to TRBJ2-1; D possibly corresponds to TRBD2 (5 bases). The CDR3 spans 17 residues. V was cut by 1 base and J by 0 bases, with 13 bases left in between. Germline CDR1 is SGHVS and CDR2 is FNYEAQ. The CDR3 nucleotides are TGTGCCAGCAGCTTAGACCCCCCGACTACCTCCTACAATGAGCAGTTCTTC. This codes for CASSLDPPTTSYNEQFF. Variable domain in full (rest from reference TRBV7-6 and TRBJ2-1): GAGVSQSPRYKVTKRGQDVALRCDPISGHVSLYWYRQALGQGPEFLTYFNYEAQQDKSGLPNDRFSAERPEGSISTLTIQRTEQRDSAMYRCASSLDPPTTSYNEQFFGPGTRLTVL.